The 26 T cell receptor beta chains listed next were all sequenced from one sample in a study of graft-versus-host responses after intestinal transplantation. Sequencing was performed with immunoSEQ multiplex PCR; in TCRdb, only in-frame clones are kept and a portion is missing. The sample contains 12,000 to 15,000 clones, about 33% of which appear only once. With some 200,000 irradiated, violet-dye-labeled stimulator cells, some 200,000 CFSE-labeled responder cells were plated. This material consisted of alloreactive CD8+ T cells from a mixed lymphocyte reaction culture, taken before intestinal transplant. Documented subset: CFSE-low proliferating T cells sorted from roughly six-day pre-transplant mixed lymphocyte reaction (GvH or HvG direction). The receptors were gathered from a human patient who received an intestinal transplant.

This sequence joins TRBV10-2 and TRBJ2-5; TRBD2 matches 9 bases. J was trimmed by 5 bases and V by 3 bases; bases with no gene match: 4. The CDR3 has 14 amino acids. Germline CDR1 reads WSHSY; CDR2 reads SAAADI. The CDR3 is CASSEGAGGETQYF. The CDR3 nucleotides are TGCGCCAGCAGTGAAGGAGCGGGGGGTGAGACCCAGTACTTC.

J is TRBJ2-3 and V is TRBV9; D possibly corresponds to TRBD1 (5 bases). Trimming cost V 4 bases and J 5 bases, with 17 bases left between them. Germline CDR1 reads SGDLS; CDR2 reads YYNGEE. CDR3 length: 15 amino acids. The CDR3 is CASSSGALEGDTQYF. Written as DNA, the CDR3 is TGTGCCAGCAGCAGTGGGGCCCTAGAAGGAGATACGCAGTATTTT.

This clone counts as medium-sized. The V call is TRBV10-3, the J call TRBJ2-7, with TRBD1 matching 7 bases. Germline CDR1 reads ENHRY; CDR2 reads SYGVKD. V shed 9 bases, J shed 4 bases, and the junction held 12 bases outside the gene matches. CDR3 length: 14 amino acids. The chain's CDR3 is CAIATGASQYEQYF. The DNA for the CDR3 is TGTGCCATAGCTACAGGGGCCTCACAATACGAGCAGTACTTC.

The sample holds a few counts of this clone. The rearrangement uses TRBV11-2 and TRBJ1-2; 7 bases are shared with TRBD1. V trimming: 4 bases; J trimming: 3 bases; junction bases outside the gene matches: 8. Germline V gene sequence: CDR1 SGHAT, CDR2 FQNNGV. The CDR3 runs to 15 residues. The CDR3 nucleotides are TGTGCCAGCAGCTCCCGGACAGGAGTGGACTATGGCTACACCTTC. Protein product: CASSSRTGVDYGYTF. The complete variable domain, with remaining parts taken from reference TRBV11-2 and TRBJ1-2, reads EAGVAQSPRYKIIEKRQSVAFWCNPISGHATLYWYQQILGQGPKLLIQFQNNGVVDDSQLPKDRFSAERLKGVDSTLKIQPAKLEDSAVYLCASSSRTGVDYGYTFGSGTRLTVV.

This chain links TRBV4-3 with TRBJ2-3; 10 nucleotides line up with TRBD2. Germline lookup yields CDR1 LGHNA and CDR2 YSLEER. This CDR3 is 18 amino acids long. Trimming at V came to 0 bases and at J to 5 bases, leaving 11 bases not matched to a gene. The CDR3, as DNA: TGCGCCAGCAGCCAAGATTCGAGCGGGGGGGCCGTTAAAGATACGCAGTATTTT. Residues: CASSQDSSGGAVKDTQYF.

In its sample, this clone was seen a few times. This chain uses TRBV7-9 with TRBJ2-1; 9 bases are shared with TRBD2. The CDR3 runs 17 residues. Germline loops: CDR1 SEHNR, CDR2 FQNEAQ (reference sequence). V shed 4 bases and J 5 bases; nucleotides not matched to a gene: 12. CDR3 DNA sequence: TGTGCCAGCAGCTGGCCATTGGGAGCGGGGGGCGACAATGAGCAGTTCTTC. Its translation is CASSWPLGAGGDNEQFF.

This clone was seen a single time. The V gene is TRBV4-3, the J gene TRBJ2-1; 7 bases fit TRBD1. Germline V gene sequence: CDR1 LGHNA, CDR2 YSLEER. The J segment lost 1 base and the V segment lost 4 bases, leaving 7 bases of the junction unmatched. The CDR3 length is 16 residues. Here the CDR3 reads CASSPDGQASYNEQFF. Written as DNA, the CDR3 is TGCGCCAGCAGCCCTGACGGACAGGCGTCCTACAATGAGCAGTTCTTC.

In this sample, this clone turned up a few times. The V and J genes are TRBV7-9 and TRBJ2-1, with 8 bases fitting TRBD2. The CDR3 has 14 residues. V gave up 4 bases and J gave up 8 bases; unmatched junction bases: 7. Germline V lookup: CDR1 SEHNR, CDR2 FQNEAQ (reference sequence). CDR3 sequence (DNA): TGTGCCAGCAGCTCCCAGGGACTAGTTGATGAGCAGTTCTTC. Translated, it gives CASSSQGLVDEQFF.

The gene calls are TRBV9 and TRBJ2-3; 14 positions match TRBD2. V trimming: 0 bases; J trimming: 3 bases; junction bases outside the gene matches: 3. The CDR3 length is 17 residues. Germline lookup yields CDR1 SGDLS and CDR2 YYNGEE. CDR3 nucleotides: TGTGCCAGCAGCGTAGGACTAGCGGGGGGGCCGACAGATACGCAGTATTTT. It codes for CASSVGLAGGPTDTQYF.

This chain connects TRBV4-3 to TRBJ2-5; D may be TRBD1 (5 bases). Germline V CDR1 and CDR2: LGHNA, YSLEER. Trimming left V 0 bases short and J 3 bases short, with 14 bases between. The CDR3 covers 16 residues. CDR3 sequence (DNA): TGCGCCAGCAGCCAAGATGGGGCAGGGTACGAAGAGACCCAGTACTTC. Amino acid sequence: CASSQDGAGYEETQYF.

In the case of this clone: The junction departs from germline at one end; a sequencing error may be responsible. The CDR3 here is CASSSGGVRGAVF. The CDR3 DNA is TGTGCCAGCAGTTCTGGAGGGGTTCGGGGAGCTGTTTTT. The chain employs TRBV25-1 and TRBJ2-2; perhaps TRBD2 as D (6 bases). Per germline, CDR1 MGHDK and CDR2 SYGVNS. This CDR3 contains 13 residues.

The rearrangement links TRBV27 to TRBJ1-2; tentative D call: TRBD1 (6 bases). Germline CDR1 and CDR2: MNHEY and SMNVEV (reference sequence). Trimming removed 0 bases from V and 7 bases from J, with 12 bases in between. This CDR3 spans 14 amino acids. This CDR3 reads CASSLSGIGGGYTF. Written as DNA, the CDR3 is TGTGCCAGCAGTTTATCGGGGATAGGGGGTGGCTACACCTTC.

This chain links TRBV27 with TRBJ1-5; maybe TRBD1 (6 bases). The CDR3 extends over 14 amino acids. Trimming took 11 bases from V and 1 from J, leaving 15 bases between them. Looked up from germline, CDR1 is MNHEY and CDR2 is SMNVEV (reference sequence). CDR3 coding DNA: TGTGCCGCGGGGAGGGGGGTAAGCAATCAGCCCCAGCATTTT. It specifies CAAGRGVSNQPQHF.

The sample holds a few counts of this clone. The chain recombines TRBV2 with TRBJ2-5; 14 bases line up with TRBD2. CDR1 is SNHLY and CDR2 is FYNNEI in the germline V gene. There are 14 residues in the CDR3. Losses at the gene ends were 10 bases for V and 5 bases for J; bases not matched to a gene: 6. CDR3 DNA sequence: TGTGCCAAGGGGACTAGCGGGGGCCCCGAGACCCAGTACTTC. Translating gives CAKGTSGGPETQYF.

The CDR3 loop reads CASSLSRYYEQYF. Here the CDR3 DNA reads TGTGCCAGCAGTTTATCCCGTTACTACGAGCAGTACTTC. This chain connects TRBV27 to TRBJ2-7; D is unclear. The germline gives CDR1 MNHEY, CDR2 SMNVEV (reference sequence). V was cut by 0 bases and J by 3 bases, with 6 bases left in between. The CDR3 is 13 amino acids.

The chain joins TRBV11-3 to TRBJ2-7; 12 positions agree with TRBD2. This CDR3 has 15 amino acids. With 5 bases clipped from V and 0 bases from J, the junction kept 2 bases outside the gene matches. Germline CDR1 SGHNT, CDR2 YENEEA. The CDR3 DNA follows: TGTGCCAGCAGCCAGACTAGCGGGAGCTCCTACGAGCAGTACTTC. Protein: CASSQTSGSSYEQYF.

This clone occurred a few times. The rearrangement uses TRBV4-3 and TRBJ1-2, with 7 bases aligning to TRBD1. The CDR3 runs 17 residues. Per germline, CDR1 LGHNA and CDR2 YSLEER. J was trimmed by 4 bases and V by 0 bases; bases with no gene match: 11. CDR3 in DNA: TGCGCCAGCAGCCAAGACCGGGACAGCTTCGCTAGCTATGGCTACACCTTC. Translation: CASSQDRDSFASYGYTF.

The chain has TRBV9 and TRBJ2-7; 8 nucleotides match TRBD1. V lost 4 bases to trimming and J lost 2 bases; unmatched junction nucleotides: 11. CDR1 and CDR2 (germline): SGDLS, YYNGEE. This CDR3 is 16 amino acids long. The CDR3 sequence is CASSTSPGTGPYEQYF. CDR3 bases: TGTGCCAGCAGCACTTCGCCCGGGACAGGACCCTACGAGCAGTACTTC.

This clone has more than one count but fewer than ten. The chain recombines TRBV9 with TRBJ1-1; perhaps TRBD1 as D (6 bases). The CDR3 sequence is 14 residues long. In germline, CDR1 is SGDLS, CDR2 YYNGEE. V lost 3 bases, J lost 3 bases, and 12 bases lay in between. CDR3: CASSAPPGDTEAFF. As DNA, the CDR3 is TGTGCCAGCAGCGCCCCCCCAGGGGACACTGAAGCTTTCTTT.

The chain carries TRBV19 and TRBJ2-3; D is unresolved. Trimming cost V 9 bases and J 6 bases, with 7 bases left between them. This CDR3 spans 10 amino acids. The V gene's germline CDR1 is LNHDA and CDR2 SQIVND (reference sequence). CDR3 DNA sequence: TGTGCCAGGCGGTGGGATACGCAGTATTTT. Translating it yields CARRWDTQYF.

This clone turned up a few times. One end of the junction fails to match germline, which may point to a read error. The V and J genes are TRBV27 and TRBJ2-3, with D tentatively TRBD1 (5 bases). There are 14 residues in the CDR3. Germline CDR1 reads MNHEY; CDR2 reads SMNVEV (reference sequence). The CDR3 DNA is TGTGCCAGCTCCCCCGGACATGGCACAGGTACGCAGTATTTT. This encodes CASSPGHGTGTQYF.

This chain connects TRBV7-9 to TRBJ2-7; maybe TRBD1 (6 bases). CDR3 length: 14 residues. Germline lookup yields CDR1 SEHNR and CDR2 FQNEAQ (reference sequence). Trimming removed 3 bases at V and 5 bases at J, with 14 bases between. CDR3 nucleotide sequence: TGTGCCAGCAGCTTGGACAGCGCGAAGAACGAGCAGTACTTC. It encodes CASSLDSAKNEQYF.

The rearrangement joins TRBV7-9 to TRBJ2-3, with TRBD2 as a possible D gene (6 bases). Trimming pared 5 bases from V and 2 bases from J, leaving 17 bases between. CDR3 length equals 16 residues. The germline V gene has CDR1 SEHNR and CDR2 FQNEAQ (reference sequence). The CDR3 loop is CASSPRDSINTDTQYF. The CDR3 region has the DNA TGTGCCAGCAGCCCCCGGGACTCGATTAACACAGATACGCAGTATTTT.

The rearrangement uses TRBV30 and TRBJ1-1; 8 bases line up with TRBD1. With 8 bases clipped from V and 7 bases from J, the junction kept 12 bases outside the gene matches. Germline assignment: CDR1 GTSNPN and CDR2 SVGIG (reference sequence). This CDR3 has 13 residues. CDR3 nucleotide sequence: TGTGCCGGAAGGACAGGGTGGGCAGATGAAGCTTTCTTT. Encoded protein: CAGRTGWADEAFF.

The chain uses TRBV27 and TRBJ1-2; 7 nucleotides match TRBD1. Germline lookup yields CDR1 MNHEY and CDR2 SMNVEV (reference sequence). This CDR3 contains 13 residues. The ends lost 5 bases at V and 4 bases at J; junction bases unmatched: 4. The CDR3 nucleotides are TGTGCCAGCAGTGCGGGACAGCTCTATGGCTACACCTTC. Translating gives CASSAGQLYGYTF.

J is TRBJ1-2 and V is TRBV11-2, with 8 nucleotides matching TRBD1. The trim removed 3 bases at V and 8 bases at J, leaving 11 bases unmatched. Germline loops: CDR1 SGHAT, CDR2 FQNNGV. This CDR3 is 15 amino acids long. The CDR3 sequence: CASSFPQTGAEGYTF. CDR3 sequence (DNA): TGTGCCAGCAGCTTTCCCCAGACAGGGGCTGAGGGCTACACCTTC.